The TCR beta chain under discussion was sequenced for a study of human T cells and chemical hapten exposure (dated by TCRdb to the early 2020s). Regarding the research as a whole: For sensitization, 2% DPC in acetone was applied to an approximately 2 cm by approximately 2 cm area of upper inner arm skin. Patch testing was done on the upper back using Finn chambers containing 0.01% DPC, and results were scored after 6 days according to International Contact Dermatitis Research Group standards. Most of the patients in the cohort were female, and the cohort covered alopecia areata with under or over 50% scalp involvement, alopecia totalis and alopecia universalis. Patient blood was sampled pre-sensitization (week 0) and at 2, 6 and about 24 weeks after DPC sensitization. Some 29 alopecia patients gave blood for TCR sequencing at one to four time points (pre-sensitization, 2, 6 and 24 weeks). The study tracked peripheral blood TCR repertoire changes in vivo during primary and secondary sensitization to the hapten diphenylcyclopropenone (DPC) in alopecia patients. Throughout the approximately 23-week study period, patients were also given weekly therapeutic DPC doses on the scalp. Libraries were pooled for sequencing, and variation in per-sample TCR yields was attributed mainly to small differences in library volumes within the pool.

From V the trimming removes 1 base and from J it removes 5 bases, while the gene matches leave 4 bases of the junction unaccounted for. Including cysteine and phenylalanine, the CDR3 has 14 amino acids. The entry retains the CDR3 DNA only, 42 bases that are in frame from base 1. Sequences SGHNT (CDR1) and YYREEE (CDR2) are obtained from the germline V gene (reference sequence). This specimen's time point label, interpreted: patch test 2, 6 weeks after DPC sensitization. The sample's treatment or condition label, decoded: therapeutic diphenylcyclopropenone sensitization with weekly scalp DPC. Blood at each patch-test visit was drawn before the patch test was applied. Patients were eligible if aged 18 to 70, diagnosed with alopecia and judged suitable for DPC therapy, and pregnant patients were excluded. Total RNA was isolated from unfractionated whole blood collected in Tempus Blood RNA tubes. The study at large found these results: Compared with pre-sensitization or healthy control sets, expanded TCRs formed significantly more large CDR3 similarity clusters, which is consistent with antigen-driven responses. Patch test score correlated positively with the number of PT1 expanded TCRs, reaching significance at thresholds 8, 16 and 32 but not at 4. Because all patients had alopecia, a presumed autoimmune disease, the immune response of the patients might differ from that of healthy individuals. The number of TCRs above 1 in 1000 frequency did not change with DPC sensitization; there was no evidence of global repertoire structure alterations. Repeated subsampling changed both the strength of the expansion versus patch-test correlation and the threshold at which the correlation became significant.

The library was produced with RACE. The listed sequencing device is NextSeq 500. During library preparation, unique molecular identifiers were attached to individual cDNA molecules so that TCRs could be counted in a quantitative, reproducible way. Each blood RNA sample was used to sequence both TCR alpha and TCR beta chains. On the authors' methods: Samples had a median of 95,638 TCRs, with a range from about 23,224 to 750,000. The Decombinator software suite was used to annotate the V, J and CDR3 of the TCR reads. To make PS versus PT1 abundance plots, every sample was subsampled to the same number of TCRs (28,000). Expanded TCRs were defined as absent before sensitization and observed at least eight times at the 2-week time point. Clones were called with MiXCR by TCRdb after fastp trimmed the public reads at Q25, and only in-frame beta chains were retained. Duplicate CDR3 protein sequences are folded into a single record with the most common DNA and genes. TCRdb's processing, not the authors' own work, is the source of the V and J calls. In this sample the table shows about 82,000 distinct CDR3 sequences, 8% to 13% of which occur a single time. The biggest ten clones account for approximately 5% of the sample.

This clonotype was counted ten times or more. It lacks a known antigen. Qualities for individual bases were not recorded, and no much larger clone is one base off. This TCR derives from a woman aged 50 to 60 with alopecia areata. Some clones in this sample may be carry-over from other donors' samples. The chain is made from TRBV5-4 and TRBJ2-7; TRBD2 fits 9 bases in the junction. The sample consisted of whole blood, taken in connection with sensitization to the hapten diphenylcyclopropenone (DPC). The DNA is as follows: TGTGCCAGCAGCTTGAGACTAGCGGTCCACGAGCAGTACTTC. Its protein reads: CASSLRLAVHEQYF.